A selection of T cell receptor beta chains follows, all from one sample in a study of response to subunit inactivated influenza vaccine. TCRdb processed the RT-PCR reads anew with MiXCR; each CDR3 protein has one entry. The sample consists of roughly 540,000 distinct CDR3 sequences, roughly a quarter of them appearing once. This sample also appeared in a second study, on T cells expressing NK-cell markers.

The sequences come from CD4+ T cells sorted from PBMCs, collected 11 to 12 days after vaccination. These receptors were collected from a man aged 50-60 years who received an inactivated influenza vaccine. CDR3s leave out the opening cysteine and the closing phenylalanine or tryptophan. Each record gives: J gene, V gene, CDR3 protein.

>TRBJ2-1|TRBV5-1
ASSLGDQNEQF
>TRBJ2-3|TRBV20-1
SAADRARTDTQY
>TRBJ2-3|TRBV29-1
SVSNGNPTDTQY
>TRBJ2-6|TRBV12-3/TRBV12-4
ASSFDAGGPSGANVLT
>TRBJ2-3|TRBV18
ASSPRTGTIDTQY
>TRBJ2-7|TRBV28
ASSYLADRRTSYEQY
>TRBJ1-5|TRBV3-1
ASSQDRRQGQPQH
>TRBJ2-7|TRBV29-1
SVRPFGQDSMYEQY
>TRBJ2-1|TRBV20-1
SARPRGGRISLGEQF
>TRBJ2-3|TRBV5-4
ASSRVETDTQY
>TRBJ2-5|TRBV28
ASSLFGGEAQY
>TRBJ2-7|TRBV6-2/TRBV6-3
ATRDSTGRATYEQY
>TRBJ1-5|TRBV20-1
SARDRVAPQH
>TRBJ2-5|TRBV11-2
ASTTGTSGQETQY
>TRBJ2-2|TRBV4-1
ASSQGQGGYTGELF
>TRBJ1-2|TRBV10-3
AISVTGGGYGYT
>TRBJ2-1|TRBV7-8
ASSLGGLAGGYEQF
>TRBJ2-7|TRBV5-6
ASSHRDEQY
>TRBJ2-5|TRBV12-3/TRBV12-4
ASRRDSQETQY
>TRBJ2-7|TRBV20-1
SARNPPYEQY
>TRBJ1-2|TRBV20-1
SARTDRAAGGYT
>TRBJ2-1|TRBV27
ASSPSRSHNEQF
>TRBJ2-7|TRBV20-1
SARDGLRETGEQY
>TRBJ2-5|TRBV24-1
ATSDSGGRAQY
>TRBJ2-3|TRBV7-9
ASSFRDHTDTQY
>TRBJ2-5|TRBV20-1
SAGPSGRPQETQY
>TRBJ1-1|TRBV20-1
RARRGGVNTEAF
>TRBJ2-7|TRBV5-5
ASSLRDTGSASSYEQY
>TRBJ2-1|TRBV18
ASSPNPGQGANEQF
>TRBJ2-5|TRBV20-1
SVTTSGETQY
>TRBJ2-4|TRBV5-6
ASSNPAGTEY
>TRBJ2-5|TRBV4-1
ASSQSGWLAQETQY
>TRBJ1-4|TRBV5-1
ASSQTTTNEKLF
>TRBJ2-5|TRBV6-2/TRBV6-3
ASSGLQETQY
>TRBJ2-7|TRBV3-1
ASSQGSQGQY
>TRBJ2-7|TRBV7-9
ASSPQPPGHRSYEQY
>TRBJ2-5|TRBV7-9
ASSAAGSQY
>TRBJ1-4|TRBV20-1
SAMEGAMDEKLF
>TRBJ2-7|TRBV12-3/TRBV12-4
ASSLKGGNEQY
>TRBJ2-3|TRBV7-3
ASSRQGRADTQY
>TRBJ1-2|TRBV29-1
SVEKGGGRGYT
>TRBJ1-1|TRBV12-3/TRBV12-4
ASSLGTGGNTEAF
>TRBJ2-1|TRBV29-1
SVTNPSGGVWEQF
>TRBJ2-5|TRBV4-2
ASSPASGGAVETQY
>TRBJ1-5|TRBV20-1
SARDKDRKRYSNQPQH
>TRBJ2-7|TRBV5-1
ASSPQAGSSYEQY
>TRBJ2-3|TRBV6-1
ASSVSGGTDTQY
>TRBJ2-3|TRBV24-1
ATKERGGRDTQY
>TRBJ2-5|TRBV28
ASRTGRETQY
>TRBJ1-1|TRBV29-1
SVGGRSFEAF
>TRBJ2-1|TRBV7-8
ASSPWTGDNEQF